These 19 T cell receptor beta chains originate from one sample sequenced in a study of OX40 agonist ivuxolimab in advanced cancers. Some clones are missing from TCRdb's copy, which holds only in-frame ones; the method was immunoSEQ multiplex PCR. The sample carries under 25,000 clones, around 80% recorded once. The input for sequencing was CD4+ or CD8+ T cells sorted from blood, taken in a trial of the OX40 agonist ivuxolimab. The receptors come from an adult with an advanced solid tumor such as melanoma, head and neck, liver or kidney cancer.

V usage is TRBV19 and J usage is TRBJ1-5, with a possible D match to TRBD1 (5 bases). V shed 8 bases and J shed 0 bases, with 8 bases lying between them. The CDR3 covers 13 residues. Germline CDR1 and CDR2: LNHDA and SQIVND (reference sequence). The CDR3 DNA reads as TGTGCCAGTGGTAGGGGTAGCAATCAGCCCCAGCATTTT. This gives the protein CASGRGSNQPQHF.

The rearrangement uses TRBV19 and TRBJ1-6, with D hard to call. Trimming took off 3 bases at V and 4 bases at J, with 16 bases between the two ends. Germline values: CDR1 LNHDA, CDR2 SQIVND (reference sequence). This CDR3 region has 17 residues. CDR3: CASSIGDPTFYNSPLHF. CDR3 sequence (DNA): TGTGCCAGTAGTATTGGTGACCCAACCTTTTATAATTCACCCCTCCACTTT.

This chain links TRBV6-4 with TRBJ2-3; D not certain. Germline V gene data show CDR1 as MRHNA and CDR2 as SNTAGT. V dropped 0 bases and J dropped 5 bases, with 6 bases sitting between them. The CDR3 extends over 13 amino acids. The CDR3 DNA reads TGTGCCAGCAGTGACTCGAGCGAAGATACGCAGTATTTT. Its protein is CASSDSSEDTQYF.

By sample share, this clone is large. The chain is built from TRBV6-1 and TRBJ1-1; possible D gene TRBD1, 5 bases. The germline V gene encodes CDR1 MNHNS and CDR2 SASEGT. The CDR3 runs 13 residues. The V end was cut by 0 bases, the J end by 12 bases, with 14 bases between. In nucleotides, the CDR3 is TGTGCCAGCAGTGAAGCCTACGACAGAGGACCTTTCTTT. It encodes CASSEAYDRGPFF.

J is TRBJ1-1 and V is TRBV27; 8 nucleotides align to TRBD1. The CDR3 totals 14 residues. Germline V gene sequence: CDR1 MNHEY, CDR2 SMNVEV (reference sequence). The trim removed 6 bases at V and 4 bases at J, leaving 7 bases unmatched. Written as DNA, the CDR3 is TGTGCCAGCAGACCGAGGACAGGGACCACTGAAGCTTTCTTT. Translated: CASRPRTGTTEAFF.

This clone was observed a handful of times. The genes are TRBV7-9 and TRBJ2-7, with D possibly being TRBD1 (7 bases). Germline lookup yields CDR1 SEHNR and CDR2 FQNEAQ (reference sequence). The CDR3 is made up of 15 amino acids. Between the trimmed V and J ends, which lost 1 base and 2 bases, there was a span of 12 bases. CDR3 loop: CASSLGAGGPYEQYF. CDR3 sequence (DNA): TGTGCCAGCAGCTTAGGGGCAGGGGGGCCCTACGAGCAGTACTTC.

The chain joins TRBV7-8 to TRBJ2-5; 7 bases align to TRBD2. The CDR3 contains 12 residues. The germline V gene encodes CDR1 SGHVS and CDR2 FQNEAQ. With V trimmed by 4 bases and J by 5 bases, 1 base remained unmatched. The CDR3 DNA reads TGTGCCAGCAGCTGGGGGGGGGAGACCCAGTACTTC. Its protein product is CASSWGGETQYF.

This clone was counted a single time. The rearrangement uses TRBV7-6 and TRBJ2-5; the D gene is possibly TRBD1 (7 bases). The CDR3 extends over 17 amino acids. V was shortened by 1 base and J by 0 bases, with 15 bases between the two germline ends. The germline V gene has CDR1 SGHVS and CDR2 FNYEAQ. The CDR3 loop is CASSLEGGDRHQETQYF. The CDR3 nucleotides are TGTGCCAGCAGCTTAGAAGGAGGGGACAGACACCAAGAGACCCAGTACTTC.

This rearrangement joins TRBV5-1 to TRBJ2-3; 9 bases agree with TRBD2. Germline V gene data show CDR1 as SGHRS and CDR2 as YFSETQ. The CDR3 is 15 amino acids. V gave up 2 bases and J gave up 2 bases; unmatched junction bases: 3. The CDR3: CASSFSGGSTDTQYF. The CDR3 coding sequence is TGCGCCAGCAGCTTCAGCGGGGGGTCCACAGATACGCAGTATTTT.

This chain joins TRBV19 and TRBJ1-2, with 10 bases aligning to TRBD1. CDR1 is LNHDA, CDR2 SQIVND, per germline (reference sequence). The CDR3 totals 17 residues. With 3 bases clipped from V and 5 bases from J, the junction kept 12 bases outside the gene matches. CDR3 bases: TGTGCCAGTAGTATCGACCTCGGGACAGGGGACCTTTATGGCTACACCTTC. Its protein is CASSIDLGTGDLYGYTF.

CDR3 region: CASSVGGGQPQHF. The CDR3 bases are TGTGCCAGCAGCGTCGGCGGGGGACAGCCCCAGCATTTT. The rearrangement joins TRBV9 to TRBJ1-5; maybe TRBD1 (5 bases). Germline assignment: CDR1 SGDLS and CDR2 YYNGEE. The CDR3 covers 13 residues. V lost 2 bases and J 7 bases, leaving 10 bases between the germline ends.

This sequence joins TRBV28 and TRBJ2-1, with 9 bases identical to TRBD2. This CDR3 contains 16 residues. CDR1 and CDR2 (germline): MDHEN, SYDVKM. The ends lost 5 bases at V and 2 bases at J; junction bases unmatched: 7. CDR3 in DNA: TGTGCCAGCAGTCCCAGACTAGCGGCTACCTACAATGAGCAGTTCTTC. Translated, it gives CASSPRLAATYNEQFF.

V usage is TRBV21-1 and J usage is TRBJ1-1. TRBV21-1 is an annotated pseudogene. The CDR3 extends over 13 amino acids. CDR3 nucleotide sequence: TGTGCCAGCAGCAAAGCAAGCGCTTGGGAAGCTTTCTTT. It codes for CASSKASAWEAFF.

This chain uses TRBV4-2 with TRBJ2-1; 8 bases match TRBD2. With 3 bases clipped from V and 0 bases from J, the junction kept 10 bases outside the gene matches. CDR3 size: 18 residues. Germline V gene lookup returns CDR1 LGHNA and CDR2 YNFKEQ. CDR3 bases: TGTGCCAGCAGCCATCCCCTCTCCGGGACTAGCTCCTACAATGAGCAGTTCTTC. Encoded protein: CASSHPLSGTSSYNEQFF.

This clone was picked up a small number of times. V and J are TRBV19 and TRBJ1-1, with 9 bases identical to TRBD1. The junction had 19 bases not matched to a gene; V was cut back by 6 bases and J by 5 bases. CDR3 size: 18 residues. Germline V CDR1 and CDR2: LNHDA, SQIVND (reference sequence). The chain's CDR3 is CASSPSSRDRVKGTEAFF. The CDR3 DNA sequence: TGTGCCAGTAGCCCCTCCTCCCGGGACAGGGTTAAGGGTACTGAAGCTTTCTTT.

The rearrangement links TRBV15 to TRBJ2-3; TRBD2 agrees at 10 bases. V gave up 1 base and J gave up 2 bases; unmatched junction bases: 6. CDR3 length: 17 residues. Germline values: CDR1 LNHNV, CDR2 YYDKDF (reference sequence). CDR3 nucleotide sequence: TGTGCCACCAGCAGAGTACGGACTAGCGGTTTCACAGATACGCAGTATTTT. Protein sequence: CATSRVRTSGFTDTQYF.

This chain uses TRBV19 with TRBJ1-1; D is unclear. The CDR3 extends over 16 amino acids. V was cut by 7 bases and J by 3 bases, with 21 bases left in between. Germline V CDR1 and CDR2: LNHDA, SQIVND (reference sequence). CDR3 nucleotide sequence: TGTGCCAGTACCCTTTTTCGGTTATGGGATTACACTGAAGCTTTCTTT. Translating gives CASTLFRLWDYTEAFF. Variable domain in full (rest from reference TRBV19 and TRBJ1-1): DGGITQSPKYLFRKEGQNVTLSCEQNLNHDAMYWYRQDPGQGLRLIYYSQIVNDFQKGDIAEGYSVSREKKESFPLTVTSAQKNPTAFYLCASTLFRLWDYTEAFFGQGTRLTVV.

CDR3 region: CASSLGATPYEQYF. CDR3 nucleotides: TGTGCCAGCAGTTTAGGGGCGACCCCCTACGAGCAGTACTTC. The gene calls are TRBV27 and TRBJ2-5; D is perhaps TRBD1 (5 bases). The J call may be in error: the DNA end matches TRBJ2-7 better. Germline V gene lookup returns CDR1 MNHEY and CDR2 SMNVEV (reference sequence). CDR3 length: 14 residues.

The chain links TRBV28 to TRBJ1-1; 7 bases are shared with TRBD1. This CDR3 is 14 amino acids long. Germline lookup yields CDR1 MDHEN and CDR2 SYDVKM. The trim removed 5 bases at V and 4 bases at J, leaving 7 bases unmatched. CDR3 loop: CASSEQTGTTEAFF. In DNA, the CDR3 is TGTGCCAGCAGTGAACAGACAGGGACCACTGAAGCTTTCTTT.